One and the same sample provided the 17 T cell receptor beta chains below, sequenced in a study of blood T cell repertoires in COVID-19. The table came from immunoSEQ multiplex PCR; TCRdb's copy has only in-frame clones and leaves some out. Of 150,000 to 200,000 clones listed, about 92% are singletons. What was sequenced was peripheral blood. Receptors were obtained from a man aged 25-40 years with COVID-19, enrolled during active disease.

This chain uses TRBV18 with TRBJ1-1, with D possibly TRBD1 on 5 matching bases. CDR1 and CDR2 (germline): KGHSH, LQKENI. Trimming removed 3 bases at V and 0 bases at J, with 14 bases between. This CDR3 comprises 16 residues. The CDR3 sequence: CASSPFRQSLNTEAFF. The CDR3 nucleotides are TGTGCCAGCTCACCTTTTCGACAGAGCCTGAACACTGAAGCTTTCTTT.

The chain is built from TRBV4-3 and TRBJ2-1; TRBD2 agrees at 7 bases. The germline V gene encodes CDR1 LGHNA and CDR2 YSLEER. V lost 3 bases to trimming and J lost 3 bases; unmatched junction nucleotides: 8. This CDR3 region has 16 residues. The CDR3 region has the DNA TGCGCCAGCAGCCAGGCTCGGGGGGTCAGCTACAATGAGCAGTTCTTC. It encodes CASSQARGVSYNEQFF.

The chain has TRBV27 and TRBJ2-1; the match to TRBD2 covers 10 bases. Germline assignment: CDR1 MNHEY and CDR2 SMNVEV (reference sequence). The CDR3 is 15 residues long. V trimming: 4 bases; J trimming: 3 bases; junction bases outside the gene matches: 3. CDR3 sequence: CASSSPSGGYNEQFF. The DNA of the CDR3 is TGTGCCAGCAGTTCCCCTAGCGGGGGCTACAATGAGCAGTTCTTC.

The rearrangement uses TRBV28 and TRBJ2-1, with D perhaps TRBD2 (6 bases). Trimming removed 1 base from V and 8 bases from J, with 12 bases in between. The CDR3 spans 14 residues. Germline values: CDR1 MDHEN, CDR2 SYDVKM. Written as DNA, the CDR3 is TGTGCCAGCAGTTTATCCCACGGGAGAGATGAGCAGTTCTTC. Encoded protein: CASSLSHGRDEQFF. Based on the CDR3 plus reference TRBV28 and TRBJ2-1, the full variable domain is DVKVTQSSRYLVKRTGEKVFLECVQDMDHENMFWYRQDPGLGLRLIYFSYDVKMKEKGDIPEGYSVSREKKERFSLILESASTNQTSMYLCASSLSHGRDEQFFGPGTRLTVL.

The chain carries TRBV7-9 and TRBJ1-3; D is ambiguous. V lost 1 base and J lost 0, with 4 bases in between. The CDR3 is 14 residues long. Germline CDR1 SEHNR, CDR2 FQNEAQ (reference sequence). The CDR3 bases are TGTGCCAGCAGCTTAGTCCGCTCTGGAAACACCATATATTTT. It yields the protein CASSLVRSGNTIYF.

The rearrangement joins TRBV7-2 to TRBJ1-2, with 8 bases matching TRBD1. Germline V CDR1 and CDR2: SGHTA, FQGNSA. V dropped 4 bases and J dropped 6; count of bases not matched to a gene: 7. This CDR3 contains 14 residues. Here the CDR3 DNA reads TGTGCCAGCAGCTCCAGGGACAGGTTTGATGGCTACACCTTC. Translating it yields CASSSRDRFDGYTF.

This rearrangement joins TRBV2 to TRBJ1-2, with a tentative D call TRBD1 (6 bases). The CDR3 is made up of 13 amino acids. CDR1 is SNHLY, CDR2 FYNNEI, per germline. Trimming left V 7 bases short and J 7 bases short, with 16 bases between. CDR3 sequence: CASTSEQGSGYTF. CDR3 DNA sequence: TGTGCCAGCACCTCTGAACAGGGCTCTGGCTACACCTTC.

The chain carries TRBV5-4 and TRBJ2-7; 8 nucleotides line up with TRBD1. The CDR3 is 15 residues long. V shed 0 bases and J 5 bases; nucleotides not matched to a gene: 7. Germline assignment: CDR1 SGHNT and CDR2 YYREEE (reference sequence). The CDR3 loop reads CASSLADRALNEQYF. The CDR3 DNA sequence: TGTGCCAGCAGCTTGGCGGACAGGGCGCTGAACGAGCAGTACTTC.

V is TRBV6-2 or TRBV6-3 and J is TRBJ1-1; D gene ambiguous. Germline-derived CDR1 and CDR2 are MNHEY and SVGEGT. Trimming removed 6 bases at V and 1 base at J, with 9 bases between. This CDR3 is built from 13 residues. The CDR3 DNA reads TGTGCCAGCAGCCTTCAGGCGAACACTGAAGCTTTCTTT. The encoded protein is CASSLQANTEAFF.

The gene calls are TRBV7-2 and TRBJ1-2, with 7 bases fitting TRBD1. V lost 2 bases and J lost 8; bases outside the gene matches: 5. The CDR3 has 13 residues. Looked up from germline, CDR1 is SGHTA and CDR2 is FQGNSA. CDR3 region: CASSLRGLEGYTF. In DNA, the CDR3 is TGTGCCAGCAGCTTAAGGGGGCTTGAAGGCTACACCTTC.

The genes are TRBV12-3 or TRBV12-4 and TRBJ1-3, with D unclear. The V end lost 6 bases, the J end lost 8 bases, and 14 bases lay between the germline ends. The CDR3 spans 13 residues. The CDR3 region has the DNA TGTGCCAGCAGCGGCCCCCGGGAGTACACCATATATTTT. This translates into CASSGPREYTIYF.

This clone was detected only once. The chain links TRBV6-2 or TRBV6-3 to TRBJ1-1; D is unresolved. The CDR3 is made up of 12 amino acids. The germline V and J ends were trimmed by 2 bases and 2 bases, with 3 bases remaining between them. Germline lookup yields CDR1 MNHEY and CDR2 SVGEGT. The CDR3 spells CASSYPNTEAFF. CDR3 DNA sequence: TGTGCCAGCAGTTACCCAAACACTGAAGCTTTCTTT.

The rearrangement joins TRBV27 to TRBJ2-5; D may be TRBD2 (6 bases). V was pared by 4 bases and J by 5 bases, with 11 bases between. Germline-derived CDR1 and CDR2 are MNHEY and SMNVEV (reference sequence). This CDR3 region has 13 residues. CDR3 in amino acids: CASSYRRAETQYF. CDR3 in DNA: TGTGCCAGCAGTTATCGGAGGGCGGAGACCCAGTACTTC.

The chain has TRBV5-4 and TRBJ2-1, with D perhaps TRBD1 (5 bases). Trimming shortened V by 0 bases and J by 3 bases, and 10 bases separated the two germline ends. CDR3 length: 15 residues. Germline loops: CDR1 SGHNT, CDR2 YYREEE (reference sequence). As DNA, the CDR3 is TGTGCCAGCAGCTTGGGTAGGGGTGGCTACAATGAGCAGTTCTTC. Its protein is CASSLGRGGYNEQFF.

CDR3 bases: TGTGCCAGCAGTTTGGGCTTCCTTCGGGAGCAGTACTTC. This gives the protein CASSLGFLREQYF. This sequence joins TRBV12-3 or TRBV12-4 and TRBJ2-7; D call uncertain. Deletions cut 3 bases from V and 7 bases from J, with 13 bases between. This CDR3 is built from 13 residues.

The chain is built from TRBV27 and TRBJ1-2, with 8 nucleotides matching TRBD1. V shed 2 bases and J 5 bases; nucleotides not matched to a gene: 7. This CDR3 has 15 residues. Germline V gene data show CDR1 as MNHEY and CDR2 as SMNVEV (reference sequence). The CDR3 sequence: CASSLRGQESYGYTF. The CDR3 region has the DNA TGTGCCAGCAGTTTACGGGGACAGGAGTCATATGGCTACACCTTC.

This chain uses TRBV5-5 with TRBJ2-1; D not certain. V was shortened by 2 bases and J by 2 bases, with 2 bases between the two germline ends. Germline CDR1 SGHKS, CDR2 YYEKEE (reference sequence). The CDR3 sequence is 12 residues long. CDR3 DNA sequence: TGTGCCAGCAGCTTCGCCTACAATGAGCAGTTCTTC. Its translation is CASSFAYNEQFF.